This TCR beta chain was profiled in a study of T-cell reconstitution after alpha-beta-depleted transplantation in children. This clonotype was counted many times. Its target is not known. Study-wide points: As was reported, about two months after transplant, alpha-beta T cells came from several hundred expanded graft clones.

The TCRbeta library was prepared with unique molecular identifiers. TCRdb analysed the PCR reads with MiXCR anew, one entry per CDR3 protein. The sample gives about a million distinct CDR3 sequences, about 31% of which show up once; roughly 31% is in the top ten. Germline V gene data show CDR1 as KGHSH and CDR2 as LQKENI. Deletions cut 2 bases from V and 1 base from J, with 0 bases between. The CDR3 extends over 12 amino acids. This clonotype was obtained from a boy less than two years old who had a stem cell transplant for SCID, so the T cells may come from the graft donor. The chain links TRBV18 to TRBJ1-3; D is uncertain. The sequencing here drew on PBMCs, mostly from graft donor cells, taken 360 days after TCRalphabeta/CD19-depleted stem cell transplant. CDR3 DNA: TGTGCCAGCTCACCATCTGGAAACACCATATATTTT. Translating it yields CASSPSGNTIYF.